This section outlines one T cell receptor beta chain sequence together with its context. The sample comes from a study of blood T cell repertoires in COVID-19. Overall study: From the United States, Italy and Spain came samples of acute and convalescent COVID-19. T cells, B-cell-depleted T cells, or PBMCs provided the cDNA or gDNA that served as material.

Authors' analysis steps: Amplified reference gene primers provided the basis for estimating nucleated cell counts. Here immunoSEQ multiplex PCR was the method, and the copy in TCRdb shows in-frame clones only, minus some. That table supplies the V and J calls and clone size; D and trimming were determined from the DNA. The data hold 90,000 to 120,000 clones, with about 80% observed a single time. This clonotype originated in a man between 65 and 80 years old with acute or convalescent COVID-19. Sequences were obtained from peripheral blood.

CDR3 coding DNA: TGCGCCAGCAGCTTGAGGACCCGGGGGGGATCAACCGGGGAGCTGTTTTTT. Translation gives CASSLRTRGGSTGELFF. The chain carries TRBV5-1 and TRBJ2-2, with 8 bases that match TRBD2. Germline lookup yields CDR1 SGHRS and CDR2 YFSETQ. This CDR3 has 17 residues. After removal of 1 base from V and 5 bases from J, the junction contained 10 bases not matched to a gene.